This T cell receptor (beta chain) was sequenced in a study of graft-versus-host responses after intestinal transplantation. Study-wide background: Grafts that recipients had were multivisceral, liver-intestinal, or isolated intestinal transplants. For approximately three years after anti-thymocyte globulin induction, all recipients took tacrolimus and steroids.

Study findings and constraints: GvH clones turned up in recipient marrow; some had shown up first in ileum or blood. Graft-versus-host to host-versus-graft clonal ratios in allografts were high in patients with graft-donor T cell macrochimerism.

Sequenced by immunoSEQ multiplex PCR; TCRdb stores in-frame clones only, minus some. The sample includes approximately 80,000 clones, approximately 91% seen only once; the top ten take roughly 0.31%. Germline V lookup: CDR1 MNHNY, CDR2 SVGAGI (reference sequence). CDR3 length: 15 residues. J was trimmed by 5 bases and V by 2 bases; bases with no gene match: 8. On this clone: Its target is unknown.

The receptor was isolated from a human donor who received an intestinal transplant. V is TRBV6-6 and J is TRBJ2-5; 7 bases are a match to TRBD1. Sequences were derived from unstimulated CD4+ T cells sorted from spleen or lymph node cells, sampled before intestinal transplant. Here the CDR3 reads CASSYAAGGRETQYF. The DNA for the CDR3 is TGTGCCAGCAGTTACGCCGCAGGGGGAAGGGAGACCCAGTACTTC.